The sequence of this TCR beta chain was determined in a study of human thymus T cells. The CDR3 consists of 14 residues. The germline V gene encodes CDR1 WSHSY and CDR2 SAAADI. Trimming removed 1 base at V and 3 bases at J, with 8 bases between. Surgeons resected thymus tissue during corrective heart surgery. Donors consisted of healthy Finnish infants (having corrective surgery for congenital heart defects). About this clone: No antigen is known for it.

Findings and limits, study-wide: In unrelated individuals, thymic repertoires overlapped highly, according to related research. V and J gene usage appeared biased in thymic and blood repertoires.

TCRdb keeps only in-frame clones here, not all; method: immunoSEQ multiplex PCR. Here the sample spans about 78,000 clones, just over 95% being singletons. The TCR was taken from a boy in the first two years of life with a congenital heart defect but otherwise immunologically healthy. The V call is TRBV10-2, the J call TRBJ2-3; D ambiguous. The sequenced sample consisted of thymus tissue. The chain's CDR3 is CASSELLVTDTQYF. CDR3 bases: TGCGCCAGCAGTGAGTTGCTGGTTACAGATACGCAGTATTTT.